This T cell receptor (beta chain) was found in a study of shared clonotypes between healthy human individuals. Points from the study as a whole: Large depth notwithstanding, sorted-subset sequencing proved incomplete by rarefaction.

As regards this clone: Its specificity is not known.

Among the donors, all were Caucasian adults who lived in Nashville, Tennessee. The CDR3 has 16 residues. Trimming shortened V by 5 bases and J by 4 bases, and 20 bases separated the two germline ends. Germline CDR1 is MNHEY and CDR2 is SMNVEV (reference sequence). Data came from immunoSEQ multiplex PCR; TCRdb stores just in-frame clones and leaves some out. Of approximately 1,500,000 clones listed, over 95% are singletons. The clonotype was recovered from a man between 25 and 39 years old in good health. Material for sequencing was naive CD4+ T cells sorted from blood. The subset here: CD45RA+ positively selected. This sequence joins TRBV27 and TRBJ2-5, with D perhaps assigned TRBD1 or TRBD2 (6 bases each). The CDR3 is CASSPLVGGPTETQYF. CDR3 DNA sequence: TGTGCCAGCAGTCCTCTCGTGGGGGGCCCTACAGAGACCCAGTACTTC.